This entry concerns a single T cell receptor beta chain. Germline V gene data show CDR1 as MRHNA and CDR2 as SNTAGT. V gave up 5 bases and J gave up 5 bases; unmatched junction bases: 5. The CDR3 sequence is 16 residues long. The entry originates in a study of early T cells in non-severe SARS-CoV-2 infection. TCRdb reprocessed the 5' RACE reads via MiXCR and lists one record per CDR3 protein. Seen here are approximately 67,000 distinct CDR3 sequences, more than 9% observed once, and the top ten hold 3% to 4%. The TCR comes from an adult who was a healthcare worker with PCR-confirmed SARS-CoV-2 infection or an uninfected control (not recorded which). Sequenced sample: whole blood. This rearrangement joins TRBV6-4 to TRBJ2-2; 13 nucleotides line up with TRBD2. The CDR3 sequence: CASSNGLAGETGELFF. The DNA of the CDR3 is TGTGCCAGCAGTAACGGACTAGCGGGAGAGACCGGGGAGCTGTTTTTT.